Here is one TCR beta chain with its context. The data were obtained in a study of T-cell reconstitution after alpha-beta-depleted transplantation in children. Preparing the TCRbeta library involved the use of unique molecular identifiers. Via MiXCR, TCRdb re-called the PCR reads, giving one row per CDR3 protein. The table has a few hundred thousand distinct CDR3 sequences, just over 20% seen once. Germline V gene data show CDR1 as MDHEN and CDR2 as SYDVKM. The CDR3 has 11 amino acids. Trimming took off 7 bases at V and 2 bases at J, with 5 bases between the two ends. This TCR derives from a human donor who donated a stem cell graft to a child with acute myeloid leukemia. The input for sequencing was PBMCs from the stem cell graft donor, taken from the stem cell graft. This chain links TRBV28 with TRBJ1-1; no clear D. The CDR3 sequence: CASIINTEAFF. DNA of the CDR3: TGTGCCAGCATTATAAACACTGAAGCTTTCTTT.